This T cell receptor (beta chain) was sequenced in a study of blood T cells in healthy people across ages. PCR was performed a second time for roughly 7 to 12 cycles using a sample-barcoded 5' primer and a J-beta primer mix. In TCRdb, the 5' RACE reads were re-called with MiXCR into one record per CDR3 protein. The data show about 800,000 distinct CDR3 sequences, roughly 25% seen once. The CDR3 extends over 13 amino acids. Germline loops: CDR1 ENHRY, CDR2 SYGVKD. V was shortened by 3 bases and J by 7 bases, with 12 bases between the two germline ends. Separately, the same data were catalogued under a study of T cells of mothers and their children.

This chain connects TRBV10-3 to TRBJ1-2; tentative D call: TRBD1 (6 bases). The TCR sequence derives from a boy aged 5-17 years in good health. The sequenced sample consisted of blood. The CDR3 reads CAISDAGALGYTF. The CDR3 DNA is TGTGCCATCAGTGACGCGGGGGCGCTTGGCTACACCTTC.